This T cell receptor beta chain was sequenced for a study of blood T cell repertoires in COVID-19. TCRdb's copy holds only in-frame clones and misses some; the assay was immunoSEQ multiplex PCR. The sample lists approximately 260,000 clones; 85% to 95% were seen once. The participants were between about 18 and 90 years old and came from some 23 US areas. Trimming shortened V by 1 base and J by 0 bases, and 12 bases separated the two germline ends. This CDR3 has 16 amino acids. The V gene's germline CDR1 is KGHSH and CDR2 LQKENI. Sequenced sample: PBMCs or T cells enriched from blood (not recorded which). The TCR comes from a young woman who had recovered from COVID-19. The rearrangement joins TRBV18 to TRBJ1-2; D not resolved. The CDR3, as DNA: TGTGCCAGCTCACCACAAAAGGTTCTAGCTAACTATGGCTACACCTTC. Amino acids: CASSPQKVLANYGYTF.